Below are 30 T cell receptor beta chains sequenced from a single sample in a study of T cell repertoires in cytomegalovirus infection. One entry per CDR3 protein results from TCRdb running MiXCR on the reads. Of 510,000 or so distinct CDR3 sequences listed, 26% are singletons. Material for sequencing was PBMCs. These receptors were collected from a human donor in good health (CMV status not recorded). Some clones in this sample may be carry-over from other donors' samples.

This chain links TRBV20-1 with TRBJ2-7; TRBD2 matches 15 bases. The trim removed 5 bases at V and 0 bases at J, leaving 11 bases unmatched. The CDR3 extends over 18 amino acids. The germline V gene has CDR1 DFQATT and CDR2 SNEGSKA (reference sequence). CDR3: CSAPGLAGGPRSSYEQYF. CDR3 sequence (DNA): TGCAGTGCTCCTGGACTAGCGGGAGGGCCAAGGAGCTCCTACGAGCAGTACTTC.

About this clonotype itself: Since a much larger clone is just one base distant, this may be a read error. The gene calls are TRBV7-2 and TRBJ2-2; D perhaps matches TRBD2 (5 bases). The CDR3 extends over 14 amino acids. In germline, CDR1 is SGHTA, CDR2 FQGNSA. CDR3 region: CASSFNRLDGVLFF. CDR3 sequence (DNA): TGTGCCAGCAGCTTCAACCGTTTAGACGGGGTGCTGTTTTTT.

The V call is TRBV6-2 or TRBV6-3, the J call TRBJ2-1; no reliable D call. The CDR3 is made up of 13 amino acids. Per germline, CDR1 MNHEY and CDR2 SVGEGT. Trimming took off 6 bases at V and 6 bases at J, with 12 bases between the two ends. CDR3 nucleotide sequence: TGTGCCAGCAGCGACTCCCGCCGCAATGAGCAGTTCTTC. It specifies CASSDSRRNEQFF.

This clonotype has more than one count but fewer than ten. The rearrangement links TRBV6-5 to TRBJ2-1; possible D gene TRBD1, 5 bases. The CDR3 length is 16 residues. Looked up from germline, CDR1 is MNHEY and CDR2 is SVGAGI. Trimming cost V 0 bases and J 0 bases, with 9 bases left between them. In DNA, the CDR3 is TGTGCCAGCAGTTACTCGGGGCCCAACTCCTACAATGAGCAGTTCTTC. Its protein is CASSYSGPNSYNEQFF.

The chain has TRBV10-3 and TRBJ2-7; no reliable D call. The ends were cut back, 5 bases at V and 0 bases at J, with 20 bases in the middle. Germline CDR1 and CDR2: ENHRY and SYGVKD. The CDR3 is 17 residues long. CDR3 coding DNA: TGTGCCATCAGTCCAACGGCGATAACAGTCAGCTCCTACGAGCAGTACTTC. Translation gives CAISPTAITVSSYEQYF.

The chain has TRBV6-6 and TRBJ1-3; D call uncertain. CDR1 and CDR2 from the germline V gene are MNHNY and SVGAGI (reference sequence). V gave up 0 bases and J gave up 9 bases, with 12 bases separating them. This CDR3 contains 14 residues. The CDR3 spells CASSYSTPDSTIYF. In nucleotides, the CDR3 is TGTGCCAGCAGTTACTCGACGCCCGATTCCACCATATATTTT.

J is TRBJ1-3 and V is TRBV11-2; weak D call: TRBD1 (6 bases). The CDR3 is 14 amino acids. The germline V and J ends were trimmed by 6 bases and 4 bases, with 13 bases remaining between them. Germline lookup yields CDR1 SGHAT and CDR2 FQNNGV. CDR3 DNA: TGTGCCAGCAGTCCTACAGGGCGCGGAAACACCATATATTTT. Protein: CASSPTGRGNTIYF.

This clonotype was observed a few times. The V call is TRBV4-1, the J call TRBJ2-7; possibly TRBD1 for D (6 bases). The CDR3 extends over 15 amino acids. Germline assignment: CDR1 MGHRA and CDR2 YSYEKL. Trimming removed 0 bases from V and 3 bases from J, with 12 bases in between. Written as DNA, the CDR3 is TGCGCCAGCAGCCAAGATGCGAGGGGGTACTACGAGCAGTACTTC. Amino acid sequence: CASSQDARGYYEQYF.

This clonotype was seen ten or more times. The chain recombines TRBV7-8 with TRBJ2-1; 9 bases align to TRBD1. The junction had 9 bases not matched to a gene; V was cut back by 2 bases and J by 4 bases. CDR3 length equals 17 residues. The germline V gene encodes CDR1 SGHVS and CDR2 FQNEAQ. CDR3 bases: TGTGCCAGCAGCTTATTTGCGGGGACAGGGTTGTACAATGAGCAGTTCTTC. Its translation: CASSLFAGTGLYNEQFF.

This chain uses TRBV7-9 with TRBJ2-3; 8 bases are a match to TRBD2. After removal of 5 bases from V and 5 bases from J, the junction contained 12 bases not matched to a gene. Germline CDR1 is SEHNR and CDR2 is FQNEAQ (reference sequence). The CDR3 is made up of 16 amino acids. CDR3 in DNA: TGTGCCAGCAGCCCAGTTCGGCTAGCGGGCGGAGATACGCAGTATTTT. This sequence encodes CASSPVRLAGGDTQYF.

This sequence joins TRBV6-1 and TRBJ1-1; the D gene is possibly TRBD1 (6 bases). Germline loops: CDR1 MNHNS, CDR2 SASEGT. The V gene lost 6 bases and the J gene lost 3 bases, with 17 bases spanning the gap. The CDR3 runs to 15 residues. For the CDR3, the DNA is TGTGCCAGCAGCCGACCTCCGGCAGGGGACACTGAAGCTTTCTTT. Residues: CASSRPPAGDTEAFF.

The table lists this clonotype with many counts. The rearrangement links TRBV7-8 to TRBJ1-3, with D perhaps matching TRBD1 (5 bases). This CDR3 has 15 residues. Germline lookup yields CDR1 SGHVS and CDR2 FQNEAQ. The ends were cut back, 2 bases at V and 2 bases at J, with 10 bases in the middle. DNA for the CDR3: TGTGCCAGCAGCTTATTGTCGGGGGCTGGAAACACCATATATTTT. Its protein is CASSLLSGAGNTIYF.

The CDR3 spells CASRERLAGITGELFF. CDR3 nucleotides: TGTGCCAGCAGAGAAAGACTAGCGGGAATCACCGGGGAGCTGTTTTTT. The V and J genes are TRBV7-8 and TRBJ2-2; TRBD2 aligns across 11 bases. From germline, CDR1 is SGHVS and CDR2 FQNEAQ. V was pared by 6 bases and J by 4 bases, with 7 bases of the junction left unmatched. This CDR3 is 16 amino acids long.

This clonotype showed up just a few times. The CDR3 region is CASSLSGGLNQPQHF. CDR3 DNA sequence: TGTGCCAGCAGCTTATCGGGAGGATTGAATCAGCCCCAGCATTTT. The chain uses TRBV7-9 and TRBJ1-5; D is unclear. V dropped 2 bases and J dropped 4 bases, with 12 bases sitting between them. The CDR3 covers 15 residues. Germline CDR1 SEHNR, CDR2 FQNEAQ (reference sequence).

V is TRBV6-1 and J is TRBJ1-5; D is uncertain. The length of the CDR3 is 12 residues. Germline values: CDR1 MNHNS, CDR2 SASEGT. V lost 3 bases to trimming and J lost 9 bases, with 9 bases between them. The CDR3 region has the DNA TGTGCCAGCAGTGAGCCACCTCTGCCCCAGCATTTT. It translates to CASSEPPLPQHF.

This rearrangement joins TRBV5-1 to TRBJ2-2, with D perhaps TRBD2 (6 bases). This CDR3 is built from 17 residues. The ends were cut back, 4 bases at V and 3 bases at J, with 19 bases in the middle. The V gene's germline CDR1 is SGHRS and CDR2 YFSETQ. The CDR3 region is CASSPKRAGYDTGELFF. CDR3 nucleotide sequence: TGCGCCAGCAGCCCAAAGCGGGCGGGGTACGACACCGGGGAGCTGTTTTTT. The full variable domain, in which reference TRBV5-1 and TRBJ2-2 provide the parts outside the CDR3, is KAGVTQTPRYLIKTRGQQVTLSCSPISGHRSVSWYQQTPGQGLQFLFEYFSETQRNKGNFPGRFSGRQFSNSRSEMNVSTLELGDSALYLCASSPKRAGYDTGELFFGEGSRLTVL.

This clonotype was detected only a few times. The CDR3 protein is CASSSDWGHEQFF. The CDR3 bases are TGTGCCAGCAGTTCGGACTGGGGGCATGAGCAGTTCTTC. The V call is TRBV11-3, the J call TRBJ2-1; a weak D match, TRBD1 (6 bases). Per the germline V gene, CDR1 is SGHNT and CDR2 is YENEEA. Trimming removed 6 bases from V and 8 bases from J, with 14 bases in between. This CDR3 spans 13 amino acids. Combining the CDR3 with reference TRBV11-3 and TRBJ2-1 gives the whole variable domain EAGVVQSPRYKIIEKKQPVAFWCNPISGHNTLYWYLQNLGQGPELLIRYENEEAVDDSQLPKDRFSAERLKGVDSTLKIQPAELGDSAVYLCASSSDWGHEQFFGPGTRLTVL.

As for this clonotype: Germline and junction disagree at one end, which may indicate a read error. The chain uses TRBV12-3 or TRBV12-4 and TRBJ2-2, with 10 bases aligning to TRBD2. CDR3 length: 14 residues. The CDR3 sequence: CASSLAGVGGELFF. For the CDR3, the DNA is TGTGCCAGCAGTCTAGCGGGAGTTGGTGGGGAGCTGTTTTTT.

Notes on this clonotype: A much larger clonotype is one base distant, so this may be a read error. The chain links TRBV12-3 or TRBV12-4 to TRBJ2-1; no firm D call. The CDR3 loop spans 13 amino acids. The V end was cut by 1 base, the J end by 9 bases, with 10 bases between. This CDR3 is CASSLVEGREQFF. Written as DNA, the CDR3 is TGTGCCAGCAGTTTAGTAGAAGGCCGTGAGCAGTTCTTC.

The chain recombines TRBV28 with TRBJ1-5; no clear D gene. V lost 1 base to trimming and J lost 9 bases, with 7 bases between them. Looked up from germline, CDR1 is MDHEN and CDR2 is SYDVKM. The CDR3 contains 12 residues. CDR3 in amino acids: CASSLLSGPQHF. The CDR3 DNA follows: TGTGCCAGCAGTTTATTGTCGGGGCCCCAGCATTTT.

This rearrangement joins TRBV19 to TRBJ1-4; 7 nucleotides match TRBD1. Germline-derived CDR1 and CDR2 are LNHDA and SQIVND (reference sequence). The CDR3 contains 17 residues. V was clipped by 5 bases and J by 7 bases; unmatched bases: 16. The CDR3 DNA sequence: TGTGCCAGTAGTGCCCGCTTGCCCCAGGGGGTCTCTGAAAAACTGTTTTTT. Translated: CASSARLPQGVSEKLFF.

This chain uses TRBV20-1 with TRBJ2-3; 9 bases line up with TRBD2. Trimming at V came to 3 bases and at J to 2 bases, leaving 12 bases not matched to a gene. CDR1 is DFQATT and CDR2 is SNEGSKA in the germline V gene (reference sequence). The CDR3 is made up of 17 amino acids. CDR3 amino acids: CSARNRLAAYSTDTQYF. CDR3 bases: TGCAGTGCTAGGAATCGACTAGCGGCATATTCCACAGATACGCAGTATTTT.

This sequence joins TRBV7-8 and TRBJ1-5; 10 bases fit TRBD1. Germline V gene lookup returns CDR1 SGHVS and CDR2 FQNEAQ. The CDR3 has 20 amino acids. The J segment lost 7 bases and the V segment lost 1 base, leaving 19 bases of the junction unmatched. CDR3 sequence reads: CASSLELSDRGRVGRQPQHF. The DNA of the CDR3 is TGTGCCAGCAGCTTAGAGCTATCCGACAGGGGGCGCGTCGGTAGGCAGCCCCAGCATTTT.

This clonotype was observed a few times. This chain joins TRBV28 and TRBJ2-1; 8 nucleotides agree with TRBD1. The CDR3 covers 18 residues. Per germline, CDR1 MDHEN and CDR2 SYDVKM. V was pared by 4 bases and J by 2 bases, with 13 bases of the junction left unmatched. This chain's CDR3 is CASSWGQANRRAYNEQFF. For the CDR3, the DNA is TGTGCCAGCAGTTGGGGACAGGCAAACCGTAGGGCCTACAATGAGCAGTTCTTC. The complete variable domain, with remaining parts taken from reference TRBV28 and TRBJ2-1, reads DVKVTQSSRYLVKRTGEKVFLECVQDMDHENMFWYRQDPGLGLRLIYFSYDVKMKEKGDIPEGYSVSREKKERFSLILESASTNQTSMYLCASSWGQANRRAYNEQFFGPGTRLTVL.

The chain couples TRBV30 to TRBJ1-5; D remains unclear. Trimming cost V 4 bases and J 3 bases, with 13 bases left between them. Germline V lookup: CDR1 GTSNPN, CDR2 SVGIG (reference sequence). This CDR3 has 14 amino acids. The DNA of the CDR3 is TGTGCCTGGACCCCGGCACTCCTCAATCAGCCCCAGCATTTT. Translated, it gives CAWTPALLNQPQHF. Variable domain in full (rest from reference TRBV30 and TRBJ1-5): SQTIHQWPATLVQPVGSPLSLECTVEGTSNPNLYWYRQAAGRGLQLLFYSVGIGQISSEVPQNLSASRPQDRQFILSSKKLLLSDSGFYLCAWTPALLNQPQHFGDGTRLSIL.

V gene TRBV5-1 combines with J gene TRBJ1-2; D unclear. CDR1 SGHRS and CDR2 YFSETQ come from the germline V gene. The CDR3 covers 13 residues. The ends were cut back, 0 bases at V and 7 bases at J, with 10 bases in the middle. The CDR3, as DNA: TGCGCCAGCAGCTTGGCCGTCAGCTCTGGCTACACCTTC. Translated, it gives CASSLAVSSGYTF.

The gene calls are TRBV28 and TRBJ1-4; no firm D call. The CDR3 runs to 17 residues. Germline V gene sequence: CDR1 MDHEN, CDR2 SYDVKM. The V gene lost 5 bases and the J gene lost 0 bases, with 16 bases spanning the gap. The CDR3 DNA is TGTGCCAGCAGTCTCCAGGACGCTACTGCAACTAATGAAAAACTGTTTTTT. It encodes CASSLQDATATNEKLFF.

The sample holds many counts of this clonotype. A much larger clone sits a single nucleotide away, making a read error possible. The CDR3 reads CASSRRVEQFF. CDR3 DNA: TGTGCCAGCAGCCGAAGGGTTGAGCAGTTCTTC. This sequence joins TRBV7-2 and TRBJ2-1; D is unresolved. The V end was cut by 5 bases, the J end by 9 bases, with 8 bases between. From germline, CDR1 is SGHTA and CDR2 FQGNSA. This CDR3 region has 11 residues.

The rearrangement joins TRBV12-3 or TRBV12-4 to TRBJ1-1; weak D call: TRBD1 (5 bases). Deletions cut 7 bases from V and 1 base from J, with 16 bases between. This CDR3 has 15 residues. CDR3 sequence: CASMLTGRWNTEAFF. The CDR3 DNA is TGTGCCAGCATGCTCACGGGACGATGGAACACTGAAGCTTTCTTT.

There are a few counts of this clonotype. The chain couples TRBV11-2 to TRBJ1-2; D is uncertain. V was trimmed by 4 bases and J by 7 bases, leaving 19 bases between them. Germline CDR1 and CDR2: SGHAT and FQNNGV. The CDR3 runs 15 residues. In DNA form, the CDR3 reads TGTGCCAGCAGCTATTCCACAGTCGCGGACTCTGGCTACACCTTC. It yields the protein CASSYSTVADSGYTF. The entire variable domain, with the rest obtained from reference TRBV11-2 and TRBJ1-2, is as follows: EAGVAQSPRYKIIEKRQSVAFWCNPISGHATLYWYQQILGQGPKLLIQFQNNGVVDDSQLPKDRFSAERLKGVDSTLKIQPAKLEDSAVYLCASSYSTVADSGYTFGSGTRLTVV.